This TCR beta chain was profiled in a study of T cells in Graves' hyperthyroidism and ophthalmopathy. In the study overall: Blood from the periphery was taken at initial diagnosis, before any treatment. Whole-study results and caveats: Model predictions of ophthalmopathy came a median approximately 6 months before onset.

Ophthalmopathy patients showed a Clinical Activity Score of at least 3, NOSPECS grade of at least 4 and duration under 3 months. Diagnoses were made from clinical symptoms, serum measures (thyroxine and TRAb), thyroid ultrasound and orbital computed tomography. This clonotype was found a few times. Its antigen is as yet unknown. Amplification of TCR beta CDR3 regions was performed using RNA transcripts as template. First-round RT-PCR targeting the TCR CDR3 was performed with the HTBI primer set. TCRdb itself ran the multiplex PCR reads through MiXCR, one entry per CDR3 protein. This sample has roughly 500,000 distinct CDR3 sequences; around a fifth occur once, and the top ten carry approximately 54%. Trimming pared 7 bases from V and 8 bases from J, leaving 18 bases between. This CDR3 has 14 residues. CDR1 and CDR2 (germline): MNHNS, SASEGT.

The sequence came from a woman in her seventies with Graves' ophthalmopathy. V and J are TRBV6-1 and TRBJ2-1; the D gene is possibly TRBD1 (6 bases). The material sequenced was blood. The CDR3 region has the DNA TGTGCCAGCATTCCGGGGTTTGGGGGCTATGAGCAGTTCTTC. The encoded protein is CASIPGFGGYEQFF.